This T cell receptor (beta chain) derives from a study of T-cell memory formation after mild COVID-19. As for the study in general: Largely, the TCR clusters proved donor specific. Study-wide points: CD4+ bias marked clones expanding day 15 to 37, unlike balanced contracting clones.

It was 5'RACE with constant-segment primers that produced the TCR alpha and TCR beta cDNA libraries, which carried sample barcodes and UMIs. TCRdb re-called the 5' RACE reads through MiXCR, storing one row per CDR3 protein. Found here are about 350,000 distinct CDR3 sequences, approximately 15% of them singletons; the top ten hold about 20%. Trimming pared 3 bases from V and 5 bases from J, leaving 16 bases between. The germline V gene has CDR1 DFQATT and CDR2 SNEGSKA (reference sequence). CDR3 length: 15 amino acids. On this clonotype itself: Its antigen is still unknown.

This chain joins TRBV20-1 and TRBJ2-2; TRBD2 might be the D (6 bases). This receptor was identified in a man between 18 and 29 years old who had mild COVID-19 (a few samples of this study predate the infection). Cell type and time point are not known. The sample comprised PBMCs or a T cell subset sorted from them (not recorded which). CDR3 DNA: TGCAGTGCTAGCCCCCTGGGGGGAGAAACCGGGGAGCTGTTTTTT. Protein sequence: CSASPLGGETGELFF.